This TCR beta chain comes out of a study of T-cell reconstitution after alpha-beta-depleted transplantation in children. Germline values: CDR1 SGHDT, CDR2 YYEEEE. CDR3 size: 14 residues. Trimming cost V 1 base and J 1 base, with 8 bases left between them. TCRbeta library preparation incorporated unique molecular identifiers. MiXCR, applied by TCRdb to the PCR reads, yields one record per CDR3 protein. The profile shows over 200,000 distinct CDR3 sequences, approximately 19% of them singletons. The sequence came from a male patient between 2 and 10 years old who had a stem cell transplant for acute lymphoblastic leukemia, so the T cells may come from the graft donor. The genes are TRBV5-6 and TRBJ1-1; D gene ambiguous. Here the sequenced sample was PBMCs, mostly from graft donor cells, taken 360 days after TCRalphabeta/CD19-depleted stem cell transplant. The CDR3 protein is CASSLYTGNTEAFF. The CDR3 nucleotides read TGTGCCAGCAGCTTGTATACGGGGAACACTGAAGCTTTCTTT. The full variable domain, in which reference TRBV5-6 and TRBJ1-1 provide the parts outside the CDR3, is DAGVTQSPTHLIKTRGQQVTLRCSPKSGHDTVSWYQQALGQGPQFIFQYYEEEERQRGNFPDRFSGHQFPNYSSELNVNALLLGDSALYLCASSLYTGNTEAFFGQGTRLTVV.